The rows below give T cell receptor beta chains drawn from one sample of a study of T-cell memory formation after mild COVID-19. TCRdb fed the 5' RACE reads into MiXCR, producing one record per CDR3 protein. The sample lists about 190,000 distinct CDR3 sequences; about 11% were seen once. What was sequenced was PBMCs or a T cell subset sorted from them (not recorded which). These receptors were taken from a man younger than 35 who had mild COVID-19 (a few samples of this study predate the infection). Cell type and time point are not known. CDR3s include the opening cysteine and the closing phenylalanine or tryptophan.

V gene | CDR3 protein
TRBV3-1 | CASSQNRLRETQYF
TRBV2 | CASSPGLAAETQYF
TRBV3-1 | CASSQSGVGNTIYF
TRBV20-1 | CSARRGVVNEKLFF
TRBV5-4 | CASSSTTSGAYTQYF
TRBV5-1 | CVDVHGDTEAFF
TRBV3-1 | CASSYGPGSNQPQHF
TRBV3-1 | CASSQGGIGEQFF
TRBV6-5 | CASSTFTGHYGYTF
TRBV20-1 | CSAREQANTEAFF
TRBV20-1 | CSTYNSGGANEQFF
TRBV5-1 | CASSSTGGTYEQYF
TRBV20-1 | CSARRTHSGNTIYF
TRBV29-1 | CSVDRGRRETQYF
TRBV11-2 | CASSLLRGNRRNQETQYF
TRBV6-2/TRBV6-3 | CASSYGTPGYTF
TRBV6-5 | CASSLVDLETQYF
TRBV6-5 | CASSPRGAFDYEQFF
TRBV20-1 | CSARKHGTPPGANVLTF
TRBV12-3/TRBV12-4 | CASSPKGFF
TRBV5-1 | CASSLLGQGLVGPGNSPLHF
TRBV6-6 | CASSYPDDLGGYTF
TRBV6-2/TRBV6-3 | CASTDTGNQPQHF
TRBV6-2/TRBV6-3 | CASTLAGLTDTQYF
TRBV7-8 | CASSLGRGQGNQPQHF
TRBV7-9 | CASSLGYFYNEQFF
TRBV3-1 | CASSHVRGPRETQYF
TRBV7-2 | CASSLAGFTYEQYF
TRBV4-2 | CASSQDSGGRYTDTQYF
TRBV20-1 | CSASGLTITDTQYF
TRBV7-2 | CASSLRPDRNQPQHF
TRBV7-9 | CASSPRLSSGNTIYF
TRBV20-1 | CSASLLAGGSYNEQFF
TRBV14 | CASSNPGTTTITDTQYF
TRBV11-2 | CASSRSAETQYF
TRBV7-9 | CASSRGGNEQYF
TRBV5-4 | CASSRTGRNSPLHF
TRBV5-1 | CASSLAVWDEQFF
TRBV20-1 | CSASLQDGGYGYTF
TRBV7-3 | CASSLKGLAGGRTDTQYF
TRBV4-3 | CASSPGQYNEQFF
TRBV7-3 | CASSLTSADTQYF
TRBV5-1 | CASSGGQPGDEQFF
TRBV4-3 | CASSQDRWAEAFF
TRBV6-5 | CASRPLAGPGTGELFF
TRBV7-2 | CASSPYPVHEQYF
TRBV7-2 | CASSLAGAQETQYF
TRBV5-5 | CASSLGLGHEKLFF
TRBV20-1 | CSARIRRRDGSYEQYF
TRBV6-5 | CASRPPERGRPFF
TRBV9 | CASSMGPGQTYSYTF